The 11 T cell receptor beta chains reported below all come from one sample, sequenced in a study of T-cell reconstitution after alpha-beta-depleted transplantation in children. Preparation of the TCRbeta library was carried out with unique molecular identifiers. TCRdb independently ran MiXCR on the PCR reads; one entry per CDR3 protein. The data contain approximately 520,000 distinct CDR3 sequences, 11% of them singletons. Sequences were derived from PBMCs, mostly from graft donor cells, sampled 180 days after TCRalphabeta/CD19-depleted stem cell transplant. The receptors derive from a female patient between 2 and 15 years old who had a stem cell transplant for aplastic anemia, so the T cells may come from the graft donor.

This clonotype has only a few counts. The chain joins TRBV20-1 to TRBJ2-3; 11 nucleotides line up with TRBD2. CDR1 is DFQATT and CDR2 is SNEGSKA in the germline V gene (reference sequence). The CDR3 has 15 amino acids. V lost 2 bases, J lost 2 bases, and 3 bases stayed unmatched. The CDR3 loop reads CSARLAGGDTDTQYF. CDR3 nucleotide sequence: TGCAGTGCTAGACTAGCGGGAGGAGACACAGATACGCAGTATTTT.

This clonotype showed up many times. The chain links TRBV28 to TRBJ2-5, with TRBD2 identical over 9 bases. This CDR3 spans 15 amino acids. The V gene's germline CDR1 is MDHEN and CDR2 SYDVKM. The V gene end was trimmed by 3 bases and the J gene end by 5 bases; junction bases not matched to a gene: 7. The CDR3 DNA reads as TGTGCCAGCAGTTTGGCGGGAGGGAACAGGGAGACCCAGTACTTC. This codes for CASSLAGGNRETQYF.

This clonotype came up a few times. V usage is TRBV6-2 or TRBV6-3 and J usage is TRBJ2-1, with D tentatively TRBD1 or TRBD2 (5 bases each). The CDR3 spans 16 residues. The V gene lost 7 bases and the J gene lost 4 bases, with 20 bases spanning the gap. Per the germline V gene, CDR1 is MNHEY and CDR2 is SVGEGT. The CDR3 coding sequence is TGTGCCAGCAACCCCCTGGGGGTGCCCTCTTACAATGAGCAGTTCTTC. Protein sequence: CASNPLGVPSYNEQFF.

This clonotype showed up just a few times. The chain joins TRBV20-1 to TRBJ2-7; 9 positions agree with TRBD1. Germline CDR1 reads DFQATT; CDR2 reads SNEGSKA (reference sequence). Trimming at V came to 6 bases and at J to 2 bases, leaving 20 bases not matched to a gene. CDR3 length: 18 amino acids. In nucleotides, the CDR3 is TGCAGTGCCGAAGACCGGGACAGGGTAAGACGGGATACCTACGAGCAGTACTTC. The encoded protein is CSAEDRDRVRRDTYEQYF.

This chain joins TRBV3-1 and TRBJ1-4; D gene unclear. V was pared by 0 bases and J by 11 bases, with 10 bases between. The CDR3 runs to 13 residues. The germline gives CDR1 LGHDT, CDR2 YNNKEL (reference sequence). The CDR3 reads CASSQDLGAKLFF. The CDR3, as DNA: TGTGCCAGCAGCCAAGATTTAGGCGCTAAACTGTTTTTT.

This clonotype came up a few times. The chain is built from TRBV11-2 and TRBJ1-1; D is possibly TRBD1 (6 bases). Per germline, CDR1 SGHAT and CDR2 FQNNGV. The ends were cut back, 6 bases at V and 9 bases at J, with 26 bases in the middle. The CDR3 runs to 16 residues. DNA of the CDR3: TGTGCCAGCAGTCCCTTATACGGGCAGGGGCTCCTTCAAGCTTTCTTT. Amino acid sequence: CASSPLYGQGLLQAFF.

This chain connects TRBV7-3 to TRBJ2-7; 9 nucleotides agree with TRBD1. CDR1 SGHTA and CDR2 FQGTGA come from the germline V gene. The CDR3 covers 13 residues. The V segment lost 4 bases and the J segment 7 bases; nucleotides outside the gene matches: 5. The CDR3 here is CASSSQGAGEQYF. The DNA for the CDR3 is TGTGCCAGCAGCTCACAGGGGGCGGGGGAGCAGTACTTC.

The CDR3 is CASSLTGASYNEQFF. The CDR3 bases are TGTGCCAGCAGCCTAACAGGGGCCTCCTACAATGAGCAGTTCTTC. The chain uses TRBV2 and TRBJ2-1; 7 bases map to TRBD1. V was clipped by 6 bases and J by 0 bases; unmatched bases: 5. The CDR3 is made up of 15 amino acids. The germline V gene encodes CDR1 SNHLY and CDR2 FYNNEI.

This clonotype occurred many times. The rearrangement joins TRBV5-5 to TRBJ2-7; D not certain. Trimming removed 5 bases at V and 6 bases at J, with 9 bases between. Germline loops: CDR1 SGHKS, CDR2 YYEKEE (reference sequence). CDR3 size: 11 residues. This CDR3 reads CASRVGSEQYV. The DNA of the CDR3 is TGTGCCAGCAGGGTCGGGTCCGAGCAGTACGTC.

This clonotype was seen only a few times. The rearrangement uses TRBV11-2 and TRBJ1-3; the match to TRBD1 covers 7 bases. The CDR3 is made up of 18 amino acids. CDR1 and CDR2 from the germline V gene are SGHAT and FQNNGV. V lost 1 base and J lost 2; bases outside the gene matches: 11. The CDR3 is CASSLVSGDRSAGNTIYF. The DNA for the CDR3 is TGTGCCAGCAGCTTAGTCTCTGGGGACAGATCAGCTGGAAACACCATATATTTT. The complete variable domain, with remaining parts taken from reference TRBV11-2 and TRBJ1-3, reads EAGVAQSPRYKIIEKRQSVAFWCNPISGHATLYWYQQILGQGPKLLIQFQNNGVVDDSQLPKDRFSAERLKGVDSTLKIQPAKLEDSAVYLCASSLVSGDRSAGNTIYFGEGSWLTVV.

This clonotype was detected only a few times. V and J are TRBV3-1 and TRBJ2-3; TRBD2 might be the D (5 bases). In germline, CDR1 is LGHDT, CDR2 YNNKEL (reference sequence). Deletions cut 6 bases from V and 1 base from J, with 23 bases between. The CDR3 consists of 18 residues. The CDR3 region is CASSRTSYWIGGTDTQYF. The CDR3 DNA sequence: TGTGCCAGCAGTCGAACTAGTTATTGGATTGGGGGCACAGATACGCAGTATTTT.